This T cell receptor (beta chain) was found in a study of cytomegalovirus exposure and HLA in healthy donors. Study information: Falling in the Caucasian-associated ancestry cluster were 81% of 398 genotyped donors.

This PCR relied on a set of 60 Vbeta primers and 13 Jbeta primers. The table came from immunoSEQ multiplex PCR; TCRdb's copy has only in-frame clones and leaves some out. The data contain 200,000 to 250,000 clones, roughly 84% of them singletons. Study results and caveats: Excluded were some V segments that proved indistinguishable, including TRBV6-2 and TRBV6-3. Rates of TCR association differed by HLA locus in a later analysis, with DRB1 highest and HLA-C lowest. As a later analysis revealed, most CMV-associated TCR beta chains appeared HLA-restricted.

Notes on this clone: Its antigen remains unknown.

CDR1 is SGHTA, CDR2 FQGNSA, per germline. V shed 2 bases and J shed 8 bases, with 10 bases lying between them. This CDR3 contains 13 residues. V is TRBV7-2 and J is TRBJ2-1; D is unclear. This receptor was identified in a man aged 50-59 years in good health and CMV-seronegative. The sample consisted of PBMCs. The CDR3, as DNA: TGTGCCAGCAGCTTAAGGCGGCTAGATGAGCAGTTCTTC. The encoded protein is CASSLRRLDEQFF.